This is a list of T cell receptor beta chains from one sample in a study of blood T cell repertoires in COVID-19. Some clones are missing from TCRdb's copy, which holds only in-frame ones; the method was immunoSEQ multiplex PCR. The sample includes over 250,000 clones, approximately 86% of them seen just once. Material for sequencing was PBMCs or T cells enriched from blood (not recorded which). These receptors all come from a young woman who had recovered from COVID-19. Each CDR3 is given with its conserved first and last residue. A D gene is named only where the DNA matches it firmly. Not every row has a clone size; where given, it reads once, few, many or a size class.

V gene: TRBV28; J gene: TRBJ2-2; D gene: -; clone size: -; CDR3 protein: CASSGNRGRRGGELFF; CDR3 DNA: TGTGCCAGCAGTGGAAACAGGGGCAGGCGGGGCGGGGAGCTGTTTTTT
V gene: TRBV19; J gene: TRBJ1-2; D gene: -; clone size: -; CDR3 protein: CASSISGTVYGYTF; CDR3 DNA: TGTGCCAGTAGTATATCGGGTACCGTCTATGGCTACACCTTC
V gene: TRBV5-1; J gene: TRBJ2-2; D gene: -; clone size: -; CDR3 protein: CASSLTVANTGELFF; CDR3 DNA: TGCGCCAGCAGCTTGACGGTTGCGAACACCGGGGAGCTGTTTTTT
V gene: TRBV7-6; J gene: TRBJ1-5; D gene: TRBD1; clone size: -; CDR3 protein: CASSAGTGYSNQPQHF; CDR3 DNA: TGTGCCAGCAGCGCCGGGACAGGGTATAGCAATCAGCCCCAGCATTTT
V gene: TRBV5-1; J gene: TRBJ1-3; D gene: TRBD1; clone size: few; CDR3 protein: CASSLDGQGTIYF; CDR3 DNA: TGCGCCAGCAGCTTGGATGGACAGGGGACCATATATTTT
V gene: TRBV19; J gene: TRBJ1-4; D gene: -; clone size: -; CDR3 protein: CASSIRAQRGLNEKLFF; CDR3 DNA: TGTGCCAGTAGTATACGGGCCCAACGGGGTCTAAATGAAAAACTGTTTTTT
V gene: TRBV7-2; J gene: TRBJ2-3; D gene: TRBD2; clone size: once; CDR3 protein: CASSFNSGADTQYF; CDR3 DNA: TGTGCCAGCAGCTTTAATAGCGGGGCAGATACGCAGTATTTT
V gene: TRBV4-1; J gene: TRBJ1-5; D gene: -; clone size: -; CDR3 protein: CASSQLPPQSGNQPQHF; CDR3 DNA: TGCGCCAGCAGCCAGTTACCACCACAAAGCGGCAATCAGCCCCAGCATTTT
V gene: TRBV9; J gene: TRBJ2-2; D gene: TRBD2; clone size: -; CDR3 protein: CASSDRSGRVYTGELFF; CDR3 DNA: TGTGCCAGCAGCGATCGAAGCGGGAGGGTGTACACCGGGGAGCTGTTTTTT
V gene: TRBV11-3; J gene: TRBJ2-1; D gene: -; clone size: -; CDR3 protein: CASSLPYRDHEQFF; CDR3 DNA: TGTGCCAGCAGCTTACCCTACAGGGACCATGAGCAGTTCTTC
V gene: TRBV5-1; J gene: TRBJ1-4; D gene: -; clone size: -; CDR3 protein: CASSRVGQIAEKLFF; CDR3 DNA: TGCGCCAGCAGCCGGGTGGGACAAATCGCTGAAAAACTGTTTTTT
V gene: TRBV24-1; J gene: TRBJ1-1; D gene: TRBD1; clone size: many; CDR3 protein: CATRDRGINTEAFF; CDR3 DNA: TGTGCCACCAGGGACAGGGGGATTAACACTGAAGCTTTCTTT
V gene: TRBV9; J gene: TRBJ1-2; D gene: TRBD1; clone size: -; CDR3 protein: CASGRDRGELTGGYTF; CDR3 DNA: TGTGCCAGCGGCCGGGACAGGGGGGAATTGACGGGTGGCTACACCTTC
V gene: TRBV3-1/TRBV3-2; J gene: TRBJ1-2; D gene: -; clone size: -; CDR3 protein: CASSPLAGYGYTF; CDR3 DNA: TGTGCCAGCAGCCCTCTTGCGGGTTATGGCTACACCTTC
V gene: TRBV27; J gene: TRBJ1-4; D gene: -; clone size: -; CDR3 protein: CASSLSGLTGEKLFF; CDR3 DNA: TGTGCCAGCAGTTTATCGGGCTTAACCGGCGAAAAACTGTTTTTT
V gene: TRBV30; J gene: TRBJ1-5; D gene: -; clone size: -; CDR3 protein: CAWSPNNQPQHF; CDR3 DNA: TGTGCCTGGAGTCCAAACAATCAGCCCCAGCATTTT
V gene: TRBV30; J gene: TRBJ1-6; D gene: -; clone size: few; CDR3 protein: CAWTSQGLGSPLHF; CDR3 DNA: TGTGCCTGGACCTCGCAGGGGCTCGGGTCACCCCTCCACTTT
V gene: TRBV19; J gene: TRBJ1-6; D gene: TRBD1; clone size: -; CDR3 protein: CASTWDSNSPLHF; CDR3 DNA: TGTGCCAGTACGTGGGACAGCAATTCACCCCTCCACTTT
V gene: TRBV7-9; J gene: TRBJ1-2; D gene: -; clone size: few; CDR3 protein: CASSSRQVYGYTF; CDR3 DNA: TGTGCCAGCAGCTCTCGACAGGTCTATGGCTACACCTTC
V gene: TRBV27; J gene: TRBJ1-2; D gene: -; clone size: -; CDR3 protein: CASSFGPAYGYTF; CDR3 DNA: TGTGCCAGCAGTTTTGGGCCTGCCTATGGCTACACCTTC
V gene: TRBV30; J gene: TRBJ2-5; D gene: TRBD2; clone size: -; CDR3 protein: CAWSPLAGGAETQYF; CDR3 DNA: TGTGCCTGGAGTCCGCTAGCGGGAGGTGCAGAGACCCAGTACTTC
V gene: TRBV6-4; J gene: TRBJ2-3; D gene: TRBD2; clone size: -; CDR3 protein: CASSAGGTDTQYF; CDR3 DNA: TGTGCCAGCAGCGCGGGAGGCACAGATACGCAGTATTTT
V gene: TRBV5-5; J gene: TRBJ1-4; D gene: -; clone size: -; CDR3 protein: CASSLGRGLGEKLFF; CDR3 DNA: TGTGCCAGCAGCTTGGGTAGGGGATTAGGTGAAAAACTGTTTTTT
V gene: TRBV7-9; J gene: TRBJ2-1; D gene: -; clone size: -; CDR3 protein: CASSSAAGKNEQFF; CDR3 DNA: TGTGCCAGCAGCTCCGCTGCGGGTAAAAATGAGCAGTTCTTC
V gene: TRBV27; J gene: TRBJ1-2; D gene: -; clone size: -; CDR3 protein: CASSLSTGSAGRTYGYTF; CDR3 DNA: TGTGCCAGCAGTTTATCGACCGGTTCCGCGGGCAGAACCTATGGCTACACCTTC
V gene: TRBV28; J gene: TRBJ2-1; D gene: -; clone size: few; CDR3 protein: CASRIGGETYNEQFF; CDR3 DNA: TGTGCCAGCAGGATCGGCGGAGAAACCTACAATGAGCAGTTCTTC
V gene: TRBV3-1/TRBV3-2; J gene: TRBJ1-2; D gene: -; clone size: few; CDR3 protein: CASSQYSARGGYTF; CDR3 DNA: TGTGCCAGCAGCCAATATTCGGCCCGGGGTGGCTACACCTTC
V gene: TRBV30; J gene: TRBJ1-1; D gene: TRBD1; clone size: -; CDR3 protein: CAWSYRGPGAEAFF; CDR3 DNA: TGTGCCTGGAGCTACAGGGGACCTGGGGCTGAAGCTTTCTTT
V gene: TRBV10-3; J gene: TRBJ1-6; D gene: TRBD1; clone size: -; CDR3 protein: CAIRPTGENSPLHF; CDR3 DNA: TGTGCCATCAGGCCGACAGGGGAGAATTCACCCCTCCACTTT
V gene: TRBV30; J gene: TRBJ1-1; D gene: -; clone size: -; CDR3 protein: CAWSETQVEAFF; CDR3 DNA: TGTGCCTGGAGTGAAACACAGGTTGAAGCTTTCTTT
V gene: TRBV5-4; J gene: TRBJ2-3; D gene: -; clone size: once; CDR3 protein: CASSLPGALADTQYF; CDR3 DNA: TGTGCCAGCAGTTTACCGGGAGCGCTGGCAGATACGCAGTATTTT
V gene: TRBV6-6; J gene: TRBJ1-2; D gene: -; clone size: once; CDR3 protein: CASRYTGHGYTF; CDR3 DNA: TGTGCCAGCAGATATACAGGGCATGGCTACACCTTC
V gene: TRBV7-2; J gene: TRBJ2-3; D gene: -; clone size: -; CDR3 protein: CASSLVGTDTDTQYF; CDR3 DNA: TGTGCCAGCAGCTTAGTGGGTACAGACACAGATACGCAGTATTTT
V gene: TRBV28; J gene: TRBJ1-4; D gene: TRBD1; clone size: -; CDR3 protein: CASSRQGWLGLNEKLFF; CDR3 DNA: TGTGCCAGCAGTCGACAGGGATGGTTGGGTCTTAATGAAAAACTGTTTTTT
V gene: TRBV2; J gene: TRBJ1-4; D gene: -; clone size: -; CDR3 protein: CASSPTGTMVNEKLFF; CDR3 DNA: TGTGCCAGCAGTCCAACCGGGACAATGGTCAATGAAAAACTGTTTTTT
V gene: TRBV5-1; J gene: TRBJ2-5; D gene: TRBD1; clone size: -; CDR3 protein: CASSQGQGRIFQETQYF; CDR3 DNA: TGCGCCAGCAGCCAGGGACAGGGACGGATCTTCCAAGAGACCCAGTACTTC
V gene: TRBV20-1; J gene: TRBJ1-2; D gene: -; clone size: few; CDR3 protein: CSALDTYGYTF; CDR3 DNA: TGCAGTGCCTTGGACACTTATGGCTACACCTTC
V gene: TRBV3-1/TRBV3-2; J gene: TRBJ1-6; D gene: TRBD1; clone size: -; CDR3 protein: CASSTGTGDNSPLHF; CDR3 DNA: TGTGCCAGCAGCACCGGGACAGGGGATAATTCACCCCTCCACTTT
V gene: TRBV7-3; J gene: TRBJ2-5; D gene: TRBD2; clone size: once; CDR3 protein: CASSLMGGGAPETQYF; CDR3 DNA: TGTGCCAGCAGCTTAATGGGCGGGGGGGCCCCAGAGACCCAGTACTTC
V gene: TRBV5-1; J gene: TRBJ1-2; D gene: -; clone size: -; CDR3 protein: CASSLGSSATNYGYTF; CDR3 DNA: TGCGCCAGCAGCTTGGGATCATCTGCTACGAACTATGGCTACACCTTC
V gene: TRBV11-2; J gene: TRBJ2-7; D gene: TRBD1; clone size: -; CDR3 protein: CASSLPSGTGLDYEQYF; CDR3 DNA: TGTGCCAGCAGCCTGCCATCCGGGACAGGTTTGGACTACGAGCAGTACTTC
V gene: TRBV4-3; J gene: TRBJ2-3; D gene: -; clone size: -; CDR3 protein: CASSQGQFSDTQYF; CDR3 DNA: TGCGCCAGCAGCCAAGGACAGTTCTCAGATACGCAGTATTTT
V gene: TRBV28; J gene: TRBJ1-2; D gene: TRBD1; clone size: -; CDR3 protein: CASSRQGYGYTF; CDR3 DNA: TGTGCCAGCAGCCGACAGGGTTATGGCTACACCTTC
V gene: TRBV27; J gene: TRBJ2-7; D gene: -; clone size: -; CDR3 protein: CASTNGRESVRYEQYF; CDR3 DNA: TGTGCCAGCACAAACGGACGGGAGAGCGTAAGGTACGAGCAGTACTTC
V gene: TRBV3-1/TRBV3-2; J gene: TRBJ2-1; D gene: TRBD2; clone size: -; CDR3 protein: CASSLQRGNEQFF; CDR3 DNA: TGTGCCAGCAGCCTCCAGCGGGGCAATGAGCAGTTCTTC
V gene: TRBV7-2; J gene: TRBJ2-5; D gene: TRBD2; clone size: once; CDR3 protein: CASSFQRGGETQYF; CDR3 DNA: TGTGCCAGCAGCTTCCAGCGGGGGGGGGAGACCCAGTACTTC
V gene: TRBV28; J gene: TRBJ1-5; D gene: -; clone size: -; CDR3 protein: CASLPNLTEDNQPQHF; CDR3 DNA: TGTGCCAGCCTTCCTAACTTGACTGAGGATAATCAGCCCCAGCATTTT
V gene: TRBV20-1; J gene: TRBJ2-5; D gene: -; clone size: -; CDR3 protein: CSASGRGAWETQYF; CDR3 DNA: TGCAGTGCTAGTGGTCGGGGGGCGTGGGAGACCCAGTACTTC
V gene: TRBV3-1/TRBV3-2; J gene: TRBJ1-2; D gene: -; clone size: -; CDR3 protein: CASSQGLGAANYGYTF; CDR3 DNA: TGTGCCAGCAGCCAGGGTTTGGGGGCAGCTAACTATGGCTACACCTTC